One sample yielded the 25 T cell receptor beta chains listed below, sequenced in a study of blood T cell repertoires in COVID-19. TCRdb's table, derived via immunoSEQ multiplex PCR, lists solely in-frame clones and lacks some. The sample consists of under 300,000 clones, around 79% of them appearing once. The source material was peripheral blood. The receptors were gathered from a woman older than 75 with acute or convalescent COVID-19.

For the CDR3, the DNA is TGCGCCAGCAGCTCGCTATCAGGGTCTGGGGCCAACGTCCTGACTTTC. This translates into CASSSLSGSGANVLTF. The V gene is TRBV5-1, the J gene TRBJ2-6; a possible D gene is TRBD1 (5 bases). V dropped 3 bases and J dropped 1 base, with 11 bases sitting between them. Germline-derived CDR1 and CDR2 are SGHRS and YFSETQ. The CDR3 runs to 16 residues.

The chain joins TRBV3-1 (or the pseudogene TRBV3-2) to TRBJ2-5, with 9 bases matching TRBD2. Looked up from germline, CDR1 is LGHDT and CDR2 is YNNKEL (reference sequence). V lost 6 bases, J lost 4 bases, and 12 bases stayed unmatched. The CDR3 has 16 residues. In DNA form, the CDR3 reads TGTGCCAGCAGTCAGGTGGGCGGGGGGGCGGCAGAGACCCAGTACTTC. Amino acids: CASSQVGGGAAETQYF.

The rearrangement uses TRBV5-1 and TRBJ2-7; 8 nucleotides agree with TRBD1. Germline V gives CDR1 SGHRS, CDR2 YFSETQ. This CDR3 has 15 amino acids. V shed 2 bases and J 1 base; nucleotides not matched to a gene: 5. The CDR3 DNA follows: TGCGCCAGCAGCTTACTCGGGACAGGATCCTACGAGCAGTACTTC. Residues: CASSLLGTGSYEQYF. Variable domain in full (rest from reference TRBV5-1 and TRBJ2-7): KAGVTQTPRYLIKTRGQQVTLSCSPISGHRSVSWYQQTPGQGLQFLFEYFSETQRNKGNFPGRFSGRQFSNSRSEMNVSTLELGDSALYLCASSLLGTGSYEQYFGPGTRLTVT.

V usage is TRBV12-5 and J usage is TRBJ2-7, with unresolved D. This CDR3 is 15 amino acids long. V lost 0 bases and J lost 7, with 16 bases in between. Germline values: CDR1 LGHNT, CDR2 FRNRAP. The CDR3, as DNA: TGTGCTAGTGGTTTGGTACTTGGCACACTACTTGAGCAGTACTTC. It encodes CASGLVLGTLLEQYF.

Only one count was recorded for this clone. This sample also contains other DNA sequences that code for the same CDR3. The chain links TRBV5-1 to TRBJ2-1, with D tentatively TRBD2 (6 bases). Germline CDR1 reads SGHRS; CDR2 reads YFSETQ. The CDR3 runs to 15 residues. Between the trimmed V and J ends, which lost 2 bases and 1 base, there was a span of 10 bases. The chain's CDR3 is CASSLGGSSYNEQFF. The DNA for the CDR3 is TGCGCCAGCAGCTTAGGAGGGAGTTCCTACAATGAGCAGTTCTTC. Full variable domain (outside the CDR3, taken from reference TRBV5-1 and TRBJ2-1): KAGVTQTPRYLIKTRGQQVTLSCSPISGHRSVSWYQQTPGQGLQFLFEYFSETQRNKGNFPGRFSGRQFSNSRSEMNVSTLELGDSALYLCASSLGGSSYNEQFFGPGTRLTVL.

The CDR3 coding sequence is TGTGCCAGCAGCCAAGTTCGACGACAGTCGGCCCAAGAGACCCAGTACTTC. Its translation: CASSQVRRQSAQETQYF. This chain links TRBV3-1 (or the pseudogene TRBV3-2) with TRBJ2-5; TRBD1 is a possible D gene (5 bases). The CDR3 covers 17 residues. Trimming cost V 1 base and J 1 base, with 16 bases left between them. The germline V gene has CDR1 LGHDT and CDR2 YNNKEL (reference sequence).

V and J are TRBV7-2 and TRBJ1-2, with TRBD1 matching over 10 bases. CDR1 and CDR2 (germline): SGHTA, FQGNSA. The CDR3 is 16 amino acids. V lost 4 bases, J lost 5 bases, and 10 bases stayed unmatched. CDR3 loop: CASSSPSTGGSYGYTF. The CDR3 DNA is TGTGCCAGCAGCTCGCCTTCGACAGGGGGCTCATATGGCTACACCTTC.

This sequence joins TRBV7-2 and TRBJ2-5, with 9 bases lining up with TRBD1. After removal of 0 bases from V and 5 bases from J, the junction contained 7 bases not matched to a gene. This CDR3 spans 16 amino acids. CDR1 and CDR2 (germline): SGHTA, FQGNSA. Here the CDR3 reads CASSLARDRVRETQYF. The CDR3 DNA follows: TGTGCCAGCAGCTTAGCCAGGGACAGGGTACGGGAGACCCAGTACTTC.

This sequence joins TRBV5-1 and TRBJ2-5; perhaps TRBD1 as D (6 bases). The CDR3 extends over 14 amino acids. The germline CDR1 and CDR2 sequences are SGHRS and YFSETQ. The ends were cut back, 3 bases at V and 1 base at J, with 10 bases in the middle. The CDR3 DNA follows: TGCGCCAGCAGCTCTCAGACAGGCCAAGAGACCCAGTACTTC. Translated: CASSSQTGQETQYF. The entire variable domain, with the rest obtained from reference TRBV5-1 and TRBJ2-5, is as follows: KAGVTQTPRYLIKTRGQQVTLSCSPISGHRSVSWYQQTPGQGLQFLFEYFSETQRNKGNFPGRFSGRQFSNSRSEMNVSTLELGDSALYLCASSSQTGQETQYFGPGTRLLVL.

The V call is TRBV27, the J call TRBJ2-1, with a tentative D call TRBD2 (6 bases). V was shortened by 6 bases and J by 10 bases, with 25 bases between the two germline ends. This CDR3 spans 16 amino acids. Germline V gene data show CDR1 as MNHEY and CDR2 as SMNVEV (reference sequence). The CDR3 sequence is CASSRNGGRPYGEQFF. CDR3 coding DNA: TGTGCCAGCAGCCGAAACGGGGGACGCCCCTACGGCGAGCAGTTCTTC.

The chain links TRBV5-6 to TRBJ2-1; 11 nucleotides match TRBD2. Losses at the gene ends were 5 bases for V and 8 bases for J; bases not matched to a gene: 3. The V gene's germline CDR1 is SGHDT and CDR2 YYEEEE. This CDR3 has 13 residues. CDR3 DNA sequence: TGTGCCAGCAGTACTAGCGGGAGATATGAGCAGTTCTTC. Protein sequence: CASSTSGRYEQFF.

The chain links TRBV5-4 to TRBJ2-1; a weak D match, TRBD1 (5 bases). CDR3 length: 14 amino acids. Trimming pared 4 bases from V and 5 bases from J, leaving 13 bases between. Germline V gene data show CDR1 as SGHNT and CDR2 as YYREEE (reference sequence). The CDR3 DNA is TGTGCCAGCAGCCACCAAGACAGAGACAATGAGCAGTTCTTC. This gives the protein CASSHQDRDNEQFF.

This chain connects TRBV4-2 to TRBJ2-3, with TRBD2 identical over 10 bases. The CDR3 runs 17 residues. Trimming at V came to 0 bases and at J to 6 bases, leaving 9 bases not matched to a gene. Germline assignment: CDR1 LGHNA and CDR2 YNFKEQ. In DNA form, the CDR3 reads TGTGCCAGCAGCCAAGATTCGAGCGGGGGGGCAAGGGATACGCAGTATTTT. As protein: CASSQDSSGGARDTQYF.

This rearrangement joins TRBV10-3 to TRBJ2-1; maybe TRBD2 (6 bases). CDR3 length: 16 residues. The ends were cut back, 2 bases at V and 7 bases at J, with 18 bases in the middle. Per the germline V gene, CDR1 is ENHRY and CDR2 is SYGVKD. For the CDR3, the DNA is TGTGCCATCAGTGAGAGGGCCTCCGGGAGTGGGAATGAGCAGTTCTTC. Protein: CAISERASGSGNEQFF.

The sample holds one count of this clone. The V and J genes are TRBV30 and TRBJ1-3; a possible D gene is TRBD1 (6 bases). CDR1 and CDR2 from the germline V gene are GTSNPN and SVGIG (reference sequence). V was pared by 6 bases and J by 3 bases, with 12 bases between. This CDR3 has 13 amino acids. CDR3 protein: CACNYRVGNTIYF. The DNA for the CDR3 is TGTGCCTGTAACTACAGGGTTGGAAACACCATATATTTT.

V and J are TRBV9 and TRBJ2-7; 7 bases map to TRBD1. This CDR3 has 13 amino acids. The germline V gene encodes CDR1 SGDLS and CDR2 YYNGEE. Trimming cost V 1 base and J 6 bases; bases outside gene matches: 4. As DNA, the CDR3 is TGTGCCAGCAGCGTATCAGGGGGAGCCGAGCAGTACTTC. It specifies CASSVSGGAEQYF.

CDR3: CASRGTAQETQYF. The CDR3 bases are TGTGCCAGCAGGGGGACAGCTCAAGAGACCCAGTACTTC. The chain combines TRBV2 with TRBJ2-5; 7 positions match TRBD1. Unmatched junction bases numbered 3, after V lost 6 bases and J lost 2 bases. Germline CDR1 and CDR2: SNHLY and FYNNEI. CDR3 size: 13 residues.

The rearrangement uses TRBV4-1 and TRBJ2-1, with 10 bases aligning to TRBD2. Per the germline V gene, CDR1 is MGHRA and CDR2 is YSYEKL. V shed 1 base and J 5 bases; nucleotides not matched to a gene: 8. The CDR3 has 17 amino acids. CDR3 residues: CASSQGVAGGFDNEQFF. CDR3 DNA: TGCGCCAGCAGCCAAGGGGTAGCGGGGGGTTTCGACAATGAGCAGTTCTTC.

The J gene is TRBJ2-3, the V gene TRBV5-1, with TRBD2 matching 14 bases. The length of the CDR3 is 14 residues. Trimming cost V 8 bases and J 5 bases; bases outside gene matches: 4. In germline, CDR1 is SGHRS, CDR2 YFSETQ. CDR3 bases: TGCGCCAGGGGACTAGCGGGAGAAGTAGATACGCAGTATTTT. It is translated as CARGLAGEVDTQYF.

This clone was seen at least ten times. The chain links TRBV5-1 to TRBJ1-2, with 7 bases aligning to TRBD1. V trimming: 3 bases; J trimming: 5 bases; junction bases outside the gene matches: 7. Germline V gene sequence: CDR1 SGHRS, CDR2 YFSETQ. The CDR3 has 14 amino acids. The CDR3 DNA follows: TGCGCCAGCAGCTCGTCGACAGGGACTTATGGCTACACCTTC. It codes for CASSSSTGTYGYTF.

This clone was seen once. The V and J genes are TRBV28 and TRBJ1-2; D is unclear. Per the germline V gene, CDR1 is MDHEN and CDR2 is SYDVKM. Trimming removed 10 bases from V and 1 base from J, with 7 bases in between. This CDR3 has 11 amino acids. This chain's CDR3 is CAISGNYGYTF. CDR3 bases: TGTGCCATCAGCGGTAACTATGGCTACACCTTC.

The chain has TRBV7-9 and TRBJ1-1; D remains ambiguous. CDR3 length: 14 residues. Deletions cut 1 base from V and 2 bases from J, with 8 bases between. Germline CDR1 is SEHNR and CDR2 is FQNEAQ (reference sequence). The CDR3 region has the DNA TGTGCCAGCAGCTTAGAAGCGGCAAACACTGAAGCTTTCTTT. Translating it yields CASSLEAANTEAFF.

In this sample, this clone turned up a few times. This chain joins TRBV27 and TRBJ1-6; 9 positions match TRBD1. V shed 6 bases and J 9 bases; nucleotides not matched to a gene: 3. The CDR3 contains 13 residues. Germline CDR1 reads MNHEY; CDR2 reads SMNVEV (reference sequence). CDR3 coding DNA: TGTGCCAGCAGACAGGGGGCGATTTCACCCCTCCACTTT. Amino acids: CASRQGAISPLHF.

CDR3 sequence: CASSLGQGKGGYTF. Written as DNA, the CDR3 is TGTGCCAGCAGCTTGGGTCAGGGGAAGGGTGGCTACACCTTC. J is TRBJ1-2 and V is TRBV5-6, with D possibly TRBD1 on 6 matching bases. Germline V gene data show CDR1 as SGHDT and CDR2 as YYEEEE. The CDR3 covers 14 residues. V dropped 0 bases and J dropped 7 bases, with 13 bases sitting between them.

V and J are TRBV18 and TRBJ2-7; tentatively, D is TRBD1 (6 bases). The CDR3 has 13 amino acids. V shed 1 base and J shed 6 bases, with 10 bases lying between them. CDR1 is KGHSH, CDR2 LQKENI, per germline. The chain's CDR3 is CASSPRTGSEQYF. CDR3 bases: TGTGCCAGCTCACCACGAACAGGGAGCGAGCAGTACTTC.